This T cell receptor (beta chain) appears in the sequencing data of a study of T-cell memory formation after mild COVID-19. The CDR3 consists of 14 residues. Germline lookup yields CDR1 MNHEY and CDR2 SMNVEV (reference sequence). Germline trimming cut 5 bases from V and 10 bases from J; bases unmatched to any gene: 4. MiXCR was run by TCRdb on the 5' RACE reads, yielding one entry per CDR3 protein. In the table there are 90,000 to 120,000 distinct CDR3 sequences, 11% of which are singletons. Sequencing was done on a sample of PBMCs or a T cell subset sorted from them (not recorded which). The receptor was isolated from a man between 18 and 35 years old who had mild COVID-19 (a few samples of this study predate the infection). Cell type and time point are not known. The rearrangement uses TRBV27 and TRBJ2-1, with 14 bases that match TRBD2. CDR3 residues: CASSGTSGGWEQFF. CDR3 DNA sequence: TGTGCCAGCAGTGGGACTAGCGGGGGATGGGAGCAGTTCTTC.